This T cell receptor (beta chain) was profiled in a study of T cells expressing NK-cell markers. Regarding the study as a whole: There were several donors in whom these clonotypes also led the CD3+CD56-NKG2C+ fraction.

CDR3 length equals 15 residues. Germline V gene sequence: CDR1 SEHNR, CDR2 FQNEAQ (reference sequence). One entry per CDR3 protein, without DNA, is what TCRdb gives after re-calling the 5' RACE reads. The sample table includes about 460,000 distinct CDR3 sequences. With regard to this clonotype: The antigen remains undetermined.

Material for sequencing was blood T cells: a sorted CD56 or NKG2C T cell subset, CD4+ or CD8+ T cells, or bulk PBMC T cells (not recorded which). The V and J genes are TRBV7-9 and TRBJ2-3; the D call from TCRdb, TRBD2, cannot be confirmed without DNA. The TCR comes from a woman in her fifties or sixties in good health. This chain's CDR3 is CASIKTSGKADTQYF.